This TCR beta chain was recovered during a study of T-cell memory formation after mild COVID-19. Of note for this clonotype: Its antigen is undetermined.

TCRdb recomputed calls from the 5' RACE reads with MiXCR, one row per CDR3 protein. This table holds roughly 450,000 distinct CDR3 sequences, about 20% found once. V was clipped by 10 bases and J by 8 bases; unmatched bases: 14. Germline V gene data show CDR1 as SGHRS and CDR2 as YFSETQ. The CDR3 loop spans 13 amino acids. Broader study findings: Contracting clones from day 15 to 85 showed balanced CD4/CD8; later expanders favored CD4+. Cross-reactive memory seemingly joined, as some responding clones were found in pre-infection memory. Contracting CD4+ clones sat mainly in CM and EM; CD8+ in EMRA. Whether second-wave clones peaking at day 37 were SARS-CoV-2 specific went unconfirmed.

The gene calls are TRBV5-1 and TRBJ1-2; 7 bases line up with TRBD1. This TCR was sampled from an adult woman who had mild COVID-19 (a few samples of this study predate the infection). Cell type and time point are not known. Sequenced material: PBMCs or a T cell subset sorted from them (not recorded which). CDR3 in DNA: TGCGCCTTCTCACAAACAGGGGTTGAAGGCTACACCTTC. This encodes CAFSQTGVEGYTF.